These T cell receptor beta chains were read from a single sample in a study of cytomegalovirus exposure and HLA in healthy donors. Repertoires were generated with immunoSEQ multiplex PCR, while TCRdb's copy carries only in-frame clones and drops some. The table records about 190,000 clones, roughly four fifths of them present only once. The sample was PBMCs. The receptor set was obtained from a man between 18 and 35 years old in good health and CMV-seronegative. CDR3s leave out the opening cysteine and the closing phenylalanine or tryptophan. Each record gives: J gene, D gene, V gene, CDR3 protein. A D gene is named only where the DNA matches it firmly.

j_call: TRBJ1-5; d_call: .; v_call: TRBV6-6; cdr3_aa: ASSYSPRNQPQH
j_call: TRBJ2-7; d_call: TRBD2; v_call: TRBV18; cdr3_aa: ASSPPVGRADLSYEQY
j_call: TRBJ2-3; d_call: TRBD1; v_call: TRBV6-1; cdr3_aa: ASEGQPTDTQY
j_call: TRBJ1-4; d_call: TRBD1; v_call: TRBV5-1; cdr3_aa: ASSYGTGYNEKLF
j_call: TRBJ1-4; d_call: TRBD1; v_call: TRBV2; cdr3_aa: ASIPDRGTEKLF
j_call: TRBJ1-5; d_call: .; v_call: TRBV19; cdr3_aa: ASSEGDANQPQH
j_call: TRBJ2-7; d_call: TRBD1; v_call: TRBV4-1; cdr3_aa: ASSHATGNYEQY
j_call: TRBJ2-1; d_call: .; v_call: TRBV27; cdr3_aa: ASTAGASTNEQF
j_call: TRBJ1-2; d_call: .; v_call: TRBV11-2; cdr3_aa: ASSLTGANYGYT
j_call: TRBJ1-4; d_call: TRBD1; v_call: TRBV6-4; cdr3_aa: ASSRTGDGNEKLF
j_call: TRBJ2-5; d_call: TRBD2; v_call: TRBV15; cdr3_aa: ATSGLTSGETQY
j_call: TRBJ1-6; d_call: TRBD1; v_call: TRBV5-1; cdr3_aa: ASSPVEGGNSPLH
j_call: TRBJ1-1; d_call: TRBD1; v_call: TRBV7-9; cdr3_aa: SSSYPGQGADTEAF
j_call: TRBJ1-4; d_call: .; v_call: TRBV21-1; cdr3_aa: ASSKIGQRRQGEANEKLF
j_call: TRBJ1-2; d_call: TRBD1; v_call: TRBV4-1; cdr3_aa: ASSQAGGQPYGYT
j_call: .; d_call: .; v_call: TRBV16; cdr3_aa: ASSQVFRGDYEQY
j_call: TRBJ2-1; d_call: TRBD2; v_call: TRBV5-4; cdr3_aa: ASSLGSGRDNEQF
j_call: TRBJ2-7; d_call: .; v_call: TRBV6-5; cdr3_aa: ASSPTFHRYEQY
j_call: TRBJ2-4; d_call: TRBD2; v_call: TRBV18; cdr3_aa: ASSPATGRGVKNIQY
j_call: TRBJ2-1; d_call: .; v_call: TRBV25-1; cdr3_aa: ASSEYFHNNEQF
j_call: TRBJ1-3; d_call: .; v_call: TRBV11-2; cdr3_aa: ASSLYGNTIY
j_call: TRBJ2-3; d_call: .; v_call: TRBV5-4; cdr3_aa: ASSKRGGRDTQY
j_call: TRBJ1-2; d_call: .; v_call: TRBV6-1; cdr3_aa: ASTPTVQGGYT
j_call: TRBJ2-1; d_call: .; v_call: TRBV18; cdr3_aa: ASSPTGFGNEQF
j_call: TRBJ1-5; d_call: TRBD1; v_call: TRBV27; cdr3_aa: ASSQGQGNQPQH
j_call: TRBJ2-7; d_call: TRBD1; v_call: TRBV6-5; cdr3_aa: ASSYSGGQGGYEQY
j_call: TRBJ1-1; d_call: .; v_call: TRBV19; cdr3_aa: ASGGSEAF
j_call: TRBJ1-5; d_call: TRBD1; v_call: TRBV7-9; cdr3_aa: ASSSWTGGDYGNQPQH
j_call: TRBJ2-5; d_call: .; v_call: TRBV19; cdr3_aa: ASSIEAFQETQY
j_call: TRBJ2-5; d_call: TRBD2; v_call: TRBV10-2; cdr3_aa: ASSESTITSGAEETQY
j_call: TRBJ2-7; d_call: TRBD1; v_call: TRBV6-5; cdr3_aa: ASSSGGLAYEQY
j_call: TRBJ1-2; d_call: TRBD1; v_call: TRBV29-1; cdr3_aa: SVVIPRQGNAYGYT
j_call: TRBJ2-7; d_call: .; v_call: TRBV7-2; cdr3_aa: ASSSDYEQY
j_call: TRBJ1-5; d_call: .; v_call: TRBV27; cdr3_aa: ASSSRGGRGNQPQH
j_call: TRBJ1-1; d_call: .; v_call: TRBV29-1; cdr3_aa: SARDGGVNTEAF
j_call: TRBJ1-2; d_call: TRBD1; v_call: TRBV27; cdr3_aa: ASSYRTGAGYT
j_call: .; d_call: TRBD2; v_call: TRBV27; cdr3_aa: ASSWGGGFYEQY
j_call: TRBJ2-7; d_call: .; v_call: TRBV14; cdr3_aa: ASSQDRRRFYEQY
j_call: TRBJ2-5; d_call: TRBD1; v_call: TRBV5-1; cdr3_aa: ASGDRDQETQY
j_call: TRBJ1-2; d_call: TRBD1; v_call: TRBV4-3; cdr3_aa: ASSQDHRWTGGDGYT
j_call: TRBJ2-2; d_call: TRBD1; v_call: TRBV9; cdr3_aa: ASSVSGTGYTGELF
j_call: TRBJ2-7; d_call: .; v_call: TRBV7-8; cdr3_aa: ASSRTEDVHEQY
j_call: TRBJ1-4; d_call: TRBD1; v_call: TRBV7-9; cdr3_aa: SSSLATRQGAEKLF
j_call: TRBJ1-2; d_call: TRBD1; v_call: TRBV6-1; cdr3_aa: ASSGYPGQGDGGYGYT
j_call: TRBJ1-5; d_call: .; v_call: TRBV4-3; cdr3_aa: ASSQDREDQPQH
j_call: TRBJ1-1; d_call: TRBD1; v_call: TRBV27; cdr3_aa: ASGQGFGTEAF
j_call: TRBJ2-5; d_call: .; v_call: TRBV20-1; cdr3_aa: SARQQETQY
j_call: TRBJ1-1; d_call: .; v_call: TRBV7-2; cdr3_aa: ASSLNAGRGTEAF
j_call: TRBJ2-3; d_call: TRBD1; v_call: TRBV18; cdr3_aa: ASSQTGGTDTQY
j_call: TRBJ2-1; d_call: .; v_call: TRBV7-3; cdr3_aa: ASSLHAASTYNEQF
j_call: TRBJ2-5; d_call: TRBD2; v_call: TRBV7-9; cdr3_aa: ASRFMAGLGQETQY
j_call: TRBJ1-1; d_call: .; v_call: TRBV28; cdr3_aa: ASGGLNTEAF
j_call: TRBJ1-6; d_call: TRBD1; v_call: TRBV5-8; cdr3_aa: ASSLGQGRSPLH
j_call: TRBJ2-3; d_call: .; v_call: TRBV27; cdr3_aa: ASTAGWGPSTDTQY
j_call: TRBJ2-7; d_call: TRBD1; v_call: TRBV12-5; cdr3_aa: ASGLGDPGQGFEQY
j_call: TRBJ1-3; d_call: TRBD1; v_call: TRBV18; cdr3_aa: ASSPGTGSGNTIY
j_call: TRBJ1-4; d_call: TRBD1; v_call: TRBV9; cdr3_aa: ASSVGDRGGGTNEKLF
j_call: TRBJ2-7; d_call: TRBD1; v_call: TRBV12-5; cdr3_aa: ASVRGTDLGEQY